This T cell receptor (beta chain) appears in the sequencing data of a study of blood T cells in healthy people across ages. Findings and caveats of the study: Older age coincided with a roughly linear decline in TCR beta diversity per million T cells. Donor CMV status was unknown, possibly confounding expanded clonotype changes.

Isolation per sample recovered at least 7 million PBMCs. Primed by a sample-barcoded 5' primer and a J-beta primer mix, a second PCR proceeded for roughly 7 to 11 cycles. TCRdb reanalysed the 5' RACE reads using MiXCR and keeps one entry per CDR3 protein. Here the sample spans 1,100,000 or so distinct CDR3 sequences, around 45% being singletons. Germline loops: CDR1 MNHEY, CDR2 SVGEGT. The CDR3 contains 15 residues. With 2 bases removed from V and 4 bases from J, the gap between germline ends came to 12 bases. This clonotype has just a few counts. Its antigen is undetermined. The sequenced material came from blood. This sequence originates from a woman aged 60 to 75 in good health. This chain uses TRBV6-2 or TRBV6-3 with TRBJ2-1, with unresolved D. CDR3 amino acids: CASSYAATQYNEQFF. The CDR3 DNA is TGTGCCAGCAGTTACGCGGCTACTCAATACAATGAGCAGTTCTTC.